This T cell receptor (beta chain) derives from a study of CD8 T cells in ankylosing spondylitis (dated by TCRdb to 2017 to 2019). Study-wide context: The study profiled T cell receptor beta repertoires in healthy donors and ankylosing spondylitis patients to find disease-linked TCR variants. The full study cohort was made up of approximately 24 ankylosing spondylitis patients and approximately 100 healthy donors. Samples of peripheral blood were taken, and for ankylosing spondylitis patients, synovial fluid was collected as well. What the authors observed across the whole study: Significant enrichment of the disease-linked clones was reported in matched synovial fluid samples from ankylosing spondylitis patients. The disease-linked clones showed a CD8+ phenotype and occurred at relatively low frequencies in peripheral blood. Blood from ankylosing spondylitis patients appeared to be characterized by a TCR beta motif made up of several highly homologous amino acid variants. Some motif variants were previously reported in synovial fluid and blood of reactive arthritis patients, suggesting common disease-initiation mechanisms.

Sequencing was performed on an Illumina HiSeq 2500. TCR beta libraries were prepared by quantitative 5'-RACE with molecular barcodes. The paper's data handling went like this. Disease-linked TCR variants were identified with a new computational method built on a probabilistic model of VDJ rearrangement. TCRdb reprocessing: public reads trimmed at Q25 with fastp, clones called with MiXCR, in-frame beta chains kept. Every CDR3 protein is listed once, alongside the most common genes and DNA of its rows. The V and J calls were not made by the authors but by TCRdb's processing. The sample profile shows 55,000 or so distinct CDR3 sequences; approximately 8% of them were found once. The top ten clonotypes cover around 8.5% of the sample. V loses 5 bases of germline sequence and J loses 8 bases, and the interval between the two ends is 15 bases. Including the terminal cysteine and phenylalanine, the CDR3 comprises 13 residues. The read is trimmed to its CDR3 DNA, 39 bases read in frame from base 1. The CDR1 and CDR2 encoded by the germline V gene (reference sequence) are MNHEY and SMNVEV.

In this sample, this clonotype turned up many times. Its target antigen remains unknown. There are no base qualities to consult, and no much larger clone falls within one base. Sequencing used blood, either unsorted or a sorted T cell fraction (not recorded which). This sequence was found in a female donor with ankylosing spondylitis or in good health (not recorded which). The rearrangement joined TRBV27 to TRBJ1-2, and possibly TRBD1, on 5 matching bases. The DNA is TGTGCCAGCAGTCCGGGACTCTTCTACGGCTACACCTTC. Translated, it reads CASSPGLFYGYTF.